The rows below give T cell receptor beta chains drawn from one sample of a study of blood T cell repertoires in COVID-19. TCRdb keeps only in-frame clones here, not all; method: immunoSEQ multiplex PCR. The sample lists some 150,000 clones, 70% to 80% seen once, with 4.5% in the top ten. The sample comprised peripheral blood. Source of these receptors: an elderly woman with active or convalescent COVID-19. Each CDR3 is given with its conserved first and last residue. D genes are given only for firm matches. Not every row has a clone size; where given, it reads once, few, many or a size class.

CDR3aa: CASSPLSTGYGYTF; CDR3nt: TGTGCCAGCTCACCACTTTCGACAGGCTATGGCTACACCTTC; abundance: few; d_gene: -; j_gene: TRBJ1-2; v_gene: TRBV18
CDR3aa: CASSRDDRARDTQYF; CDR3nt: TGCGCCAGCAGCCGAGACGACAGGGCTCGAGATACGCAGTATTTT; abundance: -; d_gene: TRBD1; j_gene: TRBJ2-3; v_gene: TRBV5-1
CDR3aa: CASTPGGGGNTGELFF; CDR3nt: TGCGCCAGCACCCCCGGGGGAGGGGGGAACACCGGGGAGCTGTTTTTT; abundance: -; d_gene: -; j_gene: TRBJ2-2; v_gene: TRBV5-1
CDR3aa: CASRRQGVSTNEKLFF; CDR3nt: TGTGCCAGTAGGCGACAGGGGGTTTCAACTAATGAAAAACTGTTTTTT; abundance: -; d_gene: TRBD1; j_gene: TRBJ1-4; v_gene: TRBV19
CDR3aa: CASSLGGGYQETQYF; CDR3nt: TGTGCTAGCAGCCTAGGGGGGGGATACCAAGAGACCCAGTACTTC; abundance: -; d_gene: -; j_gene: TRBJ2-5; v_gene: TRBV7-7
CDR3aa: CASSRGTGRFSSTGELFF; CDR3nt: TGTGCCAGCAGCCGCGGGACAGGGCGTTTTTCGAGCACCGGGGAGCTGTTTTTT; abundance: few; d_gene: TRBD1; j_gene: TRBJ2-2; v_gene: TRBV11-3
CDR3aa: CASSYPGGGEETQYF; CDR3nt: TGCGCCAGCAGCTACCCGGGGGGAGGAGAGGAGACCCAGTACTTC; abundance: -; d_gene: TRBD2; j_gene: TRBJ2-5; v_gene: TRBV5-1
CDR3aa: CAWSHVGATDTQYF; CDR3nt: TGTGCCTGGAGTCATGTGGGGGCGACCGATACGCAGTATTTT; abundance: -; d_gene: -; j_gene: TRBJ2-3; v_gene: TRBV30
CDR3aa: CASGGVGNSPLHF; CDR3nt: TGCGCCAGCGGGGGGGTAGGCAATTCACCCCTCCACTTT; abundance: -; d_gene: -; j_gene: TRBJ1-6; v_gene: TRBV10-2
CDR3aa: CASSPGVSGANVLTF; CDR3nt: TGTGCCAGCAGCCCCGGAGTTTCTGGGGCCAACGTCCTGACTTTC; abundance: -; d_gene: -; j_gene: TRBJ2-6; v_gene: TRBV3-1/TRBV3-2
CDR3aa: CASSYRTGAGTEAFF; CDR3nt: TGTGCCAGCAGTTACCGGACAGGGGCGGGCACTGAAGCTTTCTTT; abundance: -; d_gene: TRBD1; j_gene: TRBJ1-1; v_gene: TRBV6-5
CDR3aa: CASSGQGRLAGNNEQFF; CDR3nt: TGTGCCAGCTCGGGGCAGGGGAGACTAGCGGGGAACAATGAGCAGTTCTTC; abundance: few; d_gene: -; j_gene: TRBJ2-1; v_gene: TRBV21-1
CDR3aa: CASSQGQGRGYGYTF; CDR3nt: TGTGCCAGCAGCCAAGGACAGGGCAGAGGCTATGGCTACACCTTC; abundance: -; d_gene: TRBD1; j_gene: TRBJ1-2; v_gene: TRBV6-6
CDR3aa: CASSPRQGLATNEKLFF; CDR3nt: TGTGCCAGCTCACCGAGACAGGGGCTTGCCACTAATGAAAAACTGTTTTTT; abundance: -; d_gene: TRBD1; j_gene: TRBJ1-4; v_gene: TRBV18
CDR3aa: CASSLGMGRPNEKLFF; CDR3nt: TGTGCCAGCAGCTTGGGGATGGGGAGACCTAATGAAAAACTGTTTTTT; abundance: -; d_gene: -; j_gene: TRBJ1-4; v_gene: TRBV11-2
CDR3aa: CASNPQGATEAFF; CDR3nt: TGTGCCAGCAATCCACAGGGGGCCACTGAAGCTTTCTTT; abundance: -; d_gene: TRBD1; j_gene: TRBJ1-1; v_gene: TRBV2
CDR3aa: CAWSVGGKLFF; CDR3nt: TGTGCCTGGAGTGTAGGAGGAAAACTGTTTTTT; abundance: -; d_gene: -; j_gene: TRBJ1-4; v_gene: TRBV30
CDR3aa: CASSPNQGAGGNQPQHF; CDR3nt: TGTGCCAGCAGCCCTAATCAGGGGGCCGGGGGCAATCAGCCCCAGCATTTT; abundance: few; d_gene: TRBD1; j_gene: TRBJ1-5; v_gene: TRBV7-8